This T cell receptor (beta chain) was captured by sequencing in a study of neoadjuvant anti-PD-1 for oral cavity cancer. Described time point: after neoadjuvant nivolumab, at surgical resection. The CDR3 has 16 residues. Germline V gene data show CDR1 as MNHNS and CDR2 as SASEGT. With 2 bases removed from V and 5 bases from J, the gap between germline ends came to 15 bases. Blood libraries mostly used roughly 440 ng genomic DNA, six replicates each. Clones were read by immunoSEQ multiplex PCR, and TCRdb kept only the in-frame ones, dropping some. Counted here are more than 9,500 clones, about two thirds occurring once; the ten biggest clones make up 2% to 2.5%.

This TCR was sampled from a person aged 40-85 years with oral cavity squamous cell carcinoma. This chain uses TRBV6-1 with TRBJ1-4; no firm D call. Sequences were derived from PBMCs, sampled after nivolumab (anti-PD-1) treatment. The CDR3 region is CASSEYHGLQNEKLFF. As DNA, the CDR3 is TGTGCCAGCAGTGAATACCACGGACTGCAGAATGAAAAACTGTTTTTT.